The rows below give T cell receptor beta chains drawn from one sample of a study of monozygotic twins with inflammatory bowel disease. TCRdb re-called the 5' RACE reads and shows each CDR3 protein once, DNA omitted. In total, the table holds roughly 330,000 distinct CDR3 sequences. The source material was blood. The receptors originated from a human donor with ulcerative colitis or Crohn's disease, or a healthy co-twin of an affected twin (not recorded which). Both conserved end residues are part of each CDR3. Fields, in order: J gene, V gene, CDR3 protein.

TRBJ2-1,TRBV2,CASPLAGGREQFF
TRBJ2-1,TRBV7-2,CASSLGWTDQFF
TRBJ2-5,TRBV5-1,CASSLGPRGQETQYF
TRBJ2-1,TRBV10-2,CASQQTSGGDEQFF
TRBJ1-2,TRBV6-1,CASSGVFWDDGYTF
TRBJ2-3,TRBV5-1,CASSLIVSDTQYF
TRBJ1-1,TRBV5-5,CASSPLRDRATEAFF
TRBJ1-5,TRBV24-1,CATSDPSDNNQPQHF
TRBJ2-7,TRBV10-3,CASTLAGGPYEQYF
TRBJ1-1,TRBV5-1,CASSLRPGGLNTEAFF
TRBJ2-7,TRBV6-6,CASSYSNGRVEQYF
TRBJ2-7,TRBV28,CASSLSAGTSQTYEQYF
TRBJ1-1,TRBV27,CASSKVMAVRGNTEAFF
TRBJ2-7,TRBV5-6,CASRTSETYEQYF
TRBJ2-1,TRBV5-5,CASSPSGRADEQFF
TRBJ2-1,TRBV4-3,CASSQGTGVSYNEQFF
TRBJ1-6,TRBV20-1,CSASSRETIVDSPLHF
TRBJ2-1,TRBV7-2,CASSLGQGRGGNEQFF
TRBJ2-7,TRBV18,CASSPQGNSYEQYF
TRBJ1-4,TRBV5-3,CARTFGSTNEKLFF
TRBJ2-5,TRBV5-1,CASSFGQGKETQYF
TRBJ1-3,TRBV9,CASSVGDSGNTIYF
TRBJ2-7,TRBV27,CASSTPGRGSYEQYF
TRBJ2-4,TRBV28,CASSSPSTEGAKNIQYF
TRBJ1-2,TRBV7-9,CASSPRQTSYGYTF
TRBJ1-5,TRBV20-1,CSAREGTGHQPQHF
TRBJ2-3,TRBV29-1,CSVEGGGRYRTDTQYF
TRBJ1-1,TRBV7-9,CASSSSRQGALTEAFF
TRBJ2-2,TRBV7-9,CASSFTTNRAGGELFF
TRBJ2-7,TRBV4-1,CASSQETSGRAVSYEQYF
TRBJ1-1,TRBV29-1,CSVVGGGGDWDTEAFF
TRBJ1-1,TRBV5-1,CASRLELGATEAFF
TRBJ2-3,TRBV10-3,CAISREFTDTQYF
TRBJ2-3,TRBV7-8,CASSLEGIRTDTQYF
TRBJ2-7,TRBV27,CASNQQGQFDEQYF
TRBJ2-5,TRBV4-1,CASSPTGLATQYF
TRBJ1-5,TRBV24-1,CATAVATALSNQPQHF
TRBJ2-1,TRBV7-8,CASSLSGRVGEQFF
TRBJ2-2,TRBV9,CASSDRGGLAGELFF
TRBJ2-7,TRBV18,CASSTSGSFYEQYF
TRBJ1-1,TRBV5-1,CASSLDGARNTEAFF
TRBJ1-5,TRBV20-1,CSARTGGWNQPQHF
TRBJ2-1,TRBV19,CASSMGADRGPNEQFF
TRBJ1-2,TRBV30,CAWTGQGNLYGYTF
TRBJ2-5,TRBV6-1,CASSLLSLYQETQYF
TRBJ1-6,TRBV12-3/TRBV12-4,CASSLGSGLHF
TRBJ2-3,TRBV20-1,CSARDEVAGGTDTQYF
TRBJ2-3,TRBV5-1,CASSFWEAGGPTDTQYF
TRBJ1-5,TRBV12-3/TRBV12-4,CASSLVTTGGYSNQPQHF
TRBJ2-7,TRBV6-2/TRBV6-3,CASSYSFGGGPYEQYF
TRBJ2-1,TRBV20-1,CSARPSGSSYNEQFF
TRBJ2-1,TRBV19,CASSSHRLRSYNEQFF
TRBJ2-5,TRBV7-9,CASSPRTGRKKETQYF
TRBJ2-3,TRBV3-1,CASSQRGIDTQYF
TRBJ2-6,TRBV5-4,CASSLTSAGGISGANVLTF